This TCR beta chain was sequenced in a study of blood T cell repertoires in COVID-19. Study at large: Sites across the United States, Italy and Spain contributed samples from acute and convalescent COVID-19. Nucleic acid was either cDNA or gDNA, and it came from T cells, B-cell-depleted T cells, or PBMCs.

In the original processing: Using reference gene primer amplification, nucleated cell counts were estimated. The method was immunoSEQ multiplex PCR; TCRdb's version includes in-frame clones alone and lacks a portion of them. That table gives V, J and clone size, and the DNA gave D and trimming. Of 150,000 or so clones listed, roughly 83% are singletons. CDR1 is SGHRS and CDR2 is YFSETQ in the germline V gene. This CDR3 has 15 residues. J gave up 5 bases and V 4 bases, and 10 bases lay outside the gene matches. The receptor was derived from a woman between 65 and 79 years old with COVID-19, enrolled during active disease. This chain links TRBV5-1 with TRBJ2-5, with TRBD1 matching over 8 bases. Sequenced input: peripheral blood. The DNA for the CDR3 is TGCGCCAGCAGCCTAGGACAGGGTTATATGGAGACCCAGTACTTC. Protein product: CASSLGQGYMETQYF.